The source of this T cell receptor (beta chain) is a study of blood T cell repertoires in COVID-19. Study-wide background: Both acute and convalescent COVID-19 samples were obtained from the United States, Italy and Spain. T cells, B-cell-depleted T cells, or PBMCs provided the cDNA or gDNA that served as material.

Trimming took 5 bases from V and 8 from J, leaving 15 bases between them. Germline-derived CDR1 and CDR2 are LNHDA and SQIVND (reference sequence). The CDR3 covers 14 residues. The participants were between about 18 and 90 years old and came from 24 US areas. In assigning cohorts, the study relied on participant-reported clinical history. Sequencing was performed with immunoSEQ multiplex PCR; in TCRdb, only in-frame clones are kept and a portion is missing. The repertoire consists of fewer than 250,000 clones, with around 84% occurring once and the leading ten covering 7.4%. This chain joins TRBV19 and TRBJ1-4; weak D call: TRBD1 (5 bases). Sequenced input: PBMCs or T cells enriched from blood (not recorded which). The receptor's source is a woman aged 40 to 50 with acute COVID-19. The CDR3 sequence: CASSSRGGEEKLFF. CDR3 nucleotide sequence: TGTGCCAGTAGTTCCCGTGGAGGGGAAGAAAAACTGTTTTTT.